These T cell receptor beta chains were read from a single sample in a study of cytomegalovirus exposure and HLA in healthy donors. Sequenced by immunoSEQ multiplex PCR; TCRdb stores in-frame clones only, minus some. The table lists approximately 150,000 clones, around two thirds of them singletons. The sequenced sample consisted of PBMCs. These receptors were collected from a young man in good health and CMV-seropositive. CDR3s include the opening cysteine and the closing phenylalanine or tryptophan. A D gene is named only where the DNA matches it firmly. The listing skips clone size in some rows; elsewhere it reads once, few, many or a size class.

d_gene,j_gene,abundance,v_gene,CDR3aa,CDR3nt
.,TRBJ1-1,.,TRBV4-1,CASSLARGNTEAFF,TGCGCCAGCAGCCTAGCGCGGGGCAACACTGAAGCTTTCTTT
TRBD2,TRBJ2-5,.,TRBV9,CASSVATSGSLQETQYF,TGTGCCAGCAGCGTAGCTACTAGCGGGAGCCTCCAGGAGACCCAGTACTTC
TRBD1,TRBJ1-2,.,TRBV7-9,CSSSFPGQGFPGYTF,TGTTCCAGCAGCTTTCCGGGACAGGGGTTCCCTGGCTACACCTTC
TRBD2,TRBJ2-7,.,TRBV28,CASSLGEGGREQYF,TGTGCCAGCAGTTTAGGGGAGGGTGGGCGCGAGCAGTACTTC
TRBD2,TRBJ2-3,.,TRBV11-2,CASSLWREDTDTQYF,TGTGCCAGCAGCTTATGGCGGGAGGACACAGATACGCAGTATTTT
TRBD2,TRBJ2-1,.,TRBV10-3,CAINGPPGLARNSYNEQFF,TGTGCCATCAATGGACCCCCGGGACTAGCTCGCAACTCCTACAATGAGCAGTTCTTC
TRBD1,TRBJ2-7,.,TRBV9,CASSVGRPGQDGYEQYF,TGTGCCAGCAGCGTAGGGAGACCCGGACAGGACGGGTACGAGCAGTACTTC
TRBD2,TRBJ2-7,.,TRBV27,CASSGTSGFYEQYF,TGTGCAAGCAGTGGGACTAGCGGGTTCTACGAGCAGTACTTC
TRBD1,TRBJ1-4,few,TRBV28,CASSEQGATNEKLFF,TGTGCCAGCAGTGAACAGGGGGCAACTAATGAAAAACTGTTTTTT
.,TRBJ1-1,.,TRBV4-1,CASSQGQRATTEAFF,TGCGCCAGCAGCCAAGGACAGCGGGCGACCACTGAAGCTTTCTTT
TRBD2,TRBJ2-7,few,TRBV7-9,CASSSGLAREQYF,TGTGCCAGCAGCTCCGGACTAGCGAGGGAGCAGTACTTC
TRBD1,TRBJ1-5,.,TRBV6-1,CASNGQGHNQPQHF,TGTGCCAGCAACGGACAGGGACACAATCAGCCCCAGCATTTT
.,TRBJ2-7,.,TRBV6-1,CASSGGRGSYEQYF,TGTGCCAGCAGTGGAGGCAGGGGTTCCTACGAGCAGTACTTC
TRBD1,TRBJ1-3,.,TRBV9,CASSYSGTAGNTIYF,TGTGCCAGCAGCTATTCCGGGACAGCAGGAAACACCATATATTTT
.,TRBJ1-5,.,TRBV4-1,CASSPGTKGQPQHF,TGCGCCAGCAGCCCCGGGACTAAGGGGCAGCCCCAGCATTTT
TRBD1,TRBJ2-7,.,TRBV5-5,CASSLGSGGAGEQYF,TGTGCCAGCAGCTTGGGGTCAGGGGGCGCGGGGGAGCAGTACTTC
TRBD1,TRBJ1-5,.,TRBV5-1,CASAGGPNQPQHF,TGCGCCAGCGCAGGGGGGCCCAATCAGCCCCAGCATTTT
TRBD1,TRBJ1-1,.,TRBV18,CASSPRQGDTEAFF,TGTGCCAGCTCACCAAGGCAGGGGGACACTGAAGCTTTCTTT
.,TRBJ1-5,.,TRBV30,CAWRETGRGGGQPQHF,TGTGCCTGGAGGGAAACGGGTCGGGGTGGAGGCCAGCCCCAGCATTTT
.,TRBJ1-1,.,TRBV7-9,CASSLVSTSWTEAFF,TGTGCCAGCAGCTTAGTGAGCACGTCGTGGACTGAAGCTTTCTTT
TRBD1,TRBJ1-2,once,TRBV15,CATSSVTGGTNYGYTF,TGTGCCACCAGCAGTGTGACAGGGGGCACTAACTATGGCTACACCTTC
TRBD1,TRBJ1-2,.,TRBV19,CASSHRLDRTNSSYGYTF,TGTGCCAGTAGTCATCGATTGGACAGGACCAACAGCAGCTATGGCTACACCTTC
TRBD2,TRBJ2-1,few,TRBV9,CASSDGTSGIGEQFF,TGTGCCAGCAGCGACGGGACTAGCGGGATTGGTGAGCAGTTCTTC
.,TRBJ2-7,.,TRBV7-9,CASSPNWKTKAGAYEQYF,TGTGCCAGCAGCCCAAATTGGAAGACAAAAGCTGGCGCCTACGAGCAGTACTTC
TRBD1,TRBJ1-6,.,TRBV9,CASSSGQAANSPLHF,TGTGCCAGCAGCTCAGGACAGGCGGCTAATTCACCCCTCCACTTT
TRBD2,TRBJ2-1,few,TRBV6-1,CASNRGTSGSNEQFF,TGTGCCAGCAACCGAGGGACTAGCGGGAGTAATGAGCAGTTCTTC
.,TRBJ2-5,.,TRBV5-4,CASSGETQYF,TGTGCCAGCTCCGGGGAGACCCAGTACTTC